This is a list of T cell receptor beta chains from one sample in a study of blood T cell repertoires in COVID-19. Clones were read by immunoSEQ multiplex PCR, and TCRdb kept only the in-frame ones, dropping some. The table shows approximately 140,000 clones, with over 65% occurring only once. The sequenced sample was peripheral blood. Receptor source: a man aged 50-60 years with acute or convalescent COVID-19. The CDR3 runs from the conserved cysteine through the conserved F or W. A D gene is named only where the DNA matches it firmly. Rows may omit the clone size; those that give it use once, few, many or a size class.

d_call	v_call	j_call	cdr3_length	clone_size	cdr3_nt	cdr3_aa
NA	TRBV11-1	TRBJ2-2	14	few	TGTGCCAGCAGCTTTCCAGGGGCCACCGGGGAGCTGTTTTTT	CASSFPGATGELFF
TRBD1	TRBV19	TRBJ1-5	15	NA	TGTGCCAGTAGTAAGACAGGGGTTAGCAATCAGCCCCAGCATTTT	CASSKTGVSNQPQHF
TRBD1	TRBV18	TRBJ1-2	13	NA	TGTGCCAGCTCACCACAGGGGGCGTATGGCTACACCTTC	CASSPQGAYGYTF
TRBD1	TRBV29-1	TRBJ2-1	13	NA	TGCAGCGTCACAGGGGTCATGGACAATGAGCAGTTCTTC	CSVTGVMDNEQFF
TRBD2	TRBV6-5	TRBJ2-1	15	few	TGTGCCAGCCTAAAAGAGCGGGGGGGGTACAATGAGCAGTTCTTC	CASLKERGGYNEQFF
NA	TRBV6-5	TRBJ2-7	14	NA	TGTGCCGGACAAAGGACGGAGAGCTCCTACGAGCAGTACTTC	CAGQRTESSYEQYF
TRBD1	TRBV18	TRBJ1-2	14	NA	TGTGCCAGCTCACCGGGGACAGCGAACTATGGCTACACCTTC	CASSPGTANYGYTF
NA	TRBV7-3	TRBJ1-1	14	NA	TGTGCCAGCAGCTTAAGGTGGGGGGAGACTGAAGCTTTCTTT	CASSLRWGETEAFF
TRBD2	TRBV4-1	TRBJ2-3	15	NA	TGCGCCAGCAGCCCCCGGCAGGGAGGGACAGATACGCAGTATTTT	CASSPRQGGTDTQYF
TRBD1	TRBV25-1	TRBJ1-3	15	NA	TGTGCCAGCAGTGATACCGGGACAGGGGAGGACACCATATATTTT	CASSDTGTGEDTIYF
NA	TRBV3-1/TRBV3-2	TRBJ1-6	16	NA	TGTGCCAGCAGCCAAGGGTGGGGGCAGAATAATTCACCCCTCCACTTT	CASSQGWGQNNSPLHF
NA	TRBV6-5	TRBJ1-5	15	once	TGTGCCAGCACCTACCTTTTTTATAGCAATCAGCCCCAGCATTTT	CASTYLFYSNQPQHF
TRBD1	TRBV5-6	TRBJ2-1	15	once	TGTGCCAGCAGCTTCAGGGGGCAAGGCTACAATGAGCAGTTCTTC	CASSFRGQGYNEQFF
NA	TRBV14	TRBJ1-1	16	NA	TGTGCCAGCAGCCAAGATGTAGGGAGAATGAACACTGAAGCTTTCTTT	CASSQDVGRMNTEAFF
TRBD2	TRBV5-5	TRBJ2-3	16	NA	TGTGCCAGCAGCTGGGGACTAGCGGGAAACACAGATACGCAGTATTTT	CASSWGLAGNTDTQYF
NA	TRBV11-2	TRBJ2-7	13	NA	TGTGCCAGCAGCTCTCGGGGAACCTACGAGCAGTACTTC	CASSSRGTYEQYF
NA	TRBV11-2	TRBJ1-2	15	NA	TGTGCCAGCAGCTTACAGCAGCGGAGATTCTATGGCTACACCTTC	CASSLQQRRFYGYTF
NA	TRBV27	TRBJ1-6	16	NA	TGTGCCAGCAGTTTATCGTTTACAGTCTATAATTCACCCCTCCACTTT	CASSLSFTVYNSPLHF
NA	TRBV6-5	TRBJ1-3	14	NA	TGTGCCAGCAGTTACTCAGGGGTCGGAAACACCATATATTTT	CASSYSGVGNTIYF
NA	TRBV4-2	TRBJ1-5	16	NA	TGTGCCAGCAGCCAAGTTTCGACAGCTAGCAATCAGCCCCAGCATTTT	CASSQVSTASNQPQHF